One and the same sample provided the 29 T cell receptor beta chains below, sequenced in a study of T cell repertoires in cytomegalovirus infection. TCRdb re-derived calls from the reads in MiXCR, one entry per CDR3 protein. The sample carries a few hundred thousand distinct CDR3 sequences, 15% to 20% recorded once. Sequencing used CD8+ T cells from PBMCs. These receptors all stem from a human donor in good health (CMV status not recorded). Some clones in this sample may be carry-over from other donors' samples.

Here the CDR3 reads CASTAVGRGSTDTQYF. The CDR3, as DNA: TGTGCCAGCACAGCTGTAGGGAGGGGTAGCACAGATACGCAGTATTTT. J is TRBJ2-3 and V is TRBV6-2 or TRBV6-3; 7 positions agree with TRBD2. Germline CDR1 MNHEY, CDR2 SVGEGT. The CDR3 extends over 16 amino acids. The V segment lost 7 bases and the J segment 0 bases; nucleotides outside the gene matches: 10.

The rearrangement uses TRBV5-1 and TRBJ2-5, with 13 bases that match TRBD2. V shed 6 bases and J 5 bases; nucleotides not matched to a gene: 10. The length of the CDR3 is 16 residues. Germline CDR1 and CDR2: SGHRS and YFSETQ. This CDR3 is CASNPGTSGVGETQYF. The CDR3 nucleotides are TGCGCCAGCAACCCCGGGACTAGCGGGGTCGGGGAGACCCAGTACTTC.

This clonotype was seen only a few times. The V and J genes are TRBV5-5 and TRBJ2-2, with D hard to call. V shed 0 bases and J shed 2 bases, with 8 bases lying between them. CDR1 is SGHKS, CDR2 YYEKEE, per germline (reference sequence). The CDR3 totals 15 residues. Written as DNA, the CDR3 is TGTGCCAGCAGCTTGGACTTGGCCAACACCGGGGAGCTGTTTTTT. Its protein product is CASSLDLANTGELFF.

The chain has TRBV20-1 and TRBJ1-6, with TRBD1 matching 7 bases. V trimming: 0 bases; J trimming: 1 base; junction bases outside the gene matches: 9. The CDR3 runs to 18 residues. Germline V gene sequence: CDR1 DFQATT, CDR2 SNEGSKA (reference sequence). The CDR3 region has the DNA TGCAGTGCTAGAGACATCGACAGGGCCGCGTCCTATAATTCACCCCTCCACTTT. Its protein is CSARDIDRAASYNSPLHF.

The table lists this clonotype with many counts. The chain is built from TRBV7-8 and TRBJ2-1; weak D call: TRBD2 (6 bases). V lost 2 bases and J 7 bases, leaving 15 bases between the germline ends. Germline V CDR1 and CDR2: SGHVS, FQNEAQ. CDR3 length: 15 residues. The CDR3 DNA reads TGTGCCAGCAGCTTAAGTGGGTCGGGAGTGAATGAGCAGTTCTTC. It yields the protein CASSLSGSGVNEQFF.

This clonotype has a count of ten or more. J is TRBJ2-7 and V is TRBV7-2, with 7 bases matching TRBD1. Germline V CDR1 and CDR2: SGHTA, FQGNSA. Trimming at V came to 5 bases and at J to 7 bases, leaving 2 bases not matched to a gene. This CDR3 has 11 residues. CDR3 coding DNA: TGTGCCAGCAGCCCGGGACAGGAGCAGTACTTC. Translated, it gives CASSPGQEQYF.

The V call is TRBV4-1, the J call TRBJ2-5; D is possibly TRBD1 (6 bases). The germline V and J ends were trimmed by 4 bases and 4 bases, with 16 bases remaining between them. Germline lookup yields CDR1 MGHRA and CDR2 YSYEKL. The length of the CDR3 is 15 residues. CDR3 DNA sequence: TGCGCCAGCAGCCCGGGCAGGGGTTTTGGAGAGACCCAGTACTTC. Amino acid sequence: CASSPGRGFGETQYF.

The chain has TRBV29-1 and TRBJ2-7; no clear D. Germline loops: CDR1 SQVTM, CDR2 ANQGSEA. The length of the CDR3 is 11 residues. V dropped 4 bases and J dropped 3 bases, with 7 bases sitting between them. The CDR3 is CSVGSHYEQYF. Written as DNA, the CDR3 is TGCAGCGTTGGGAGCCACTACGAGCAGTACTTC.

The gene calls are TRBV10-3 and TRBJ1-2; D gene unclear. The CDR3 covers 15 residues. Trimming removed 7 bases at V and 4 bases at J, with 19 bases between. From germline, CDR1 is ENHRY and CDR2 SYGVKD. CDR3 loop: CAIKLAPSYFYGYTF. The CDR3, as DNA: TGTGCCATCAAGCTCGCCCCAAGTTACTTCTATGGCTACACCTTC.

The sample holds many counts of this clonotype. The V gene is TRBV4-1, the J gene TRBJ2-3, with 11 nucleotides matching TRBD2. This CDR3 spans 19 amino acids. With 3 bases clipped from V and 6 bases from J, the junction kept 17 bases outside the gene matches. Germline values: CDR1 MGHRA, CDR2 YSYEKL. CDR3: CASSHPETSETSGADTQYF. The DNA of the CDR3 is TGCGCCAGCAGCCATCCAGAAACCTCGGAGACTAGCGGGGCGGATACGCAGTATTTT.

The CDR3 sequence is CSARETPGRTGELFF. The CDR3 coding sequence is TGCAGTGCTAGAGAAACACCAGGGCGGACCGGGGAGCTGTTTTTT. V is TRBV20-1 and J is TRBJ2-2, with D possibly being TRBD1 (5 bases). V was trimmed by 0 bases and J by 5 bases, leaving 13 bases between them. Germline-derived CDR1 and CDR2 are DFQATT and SNEGSKA (reference sequence). The length of the CDR3 is 15 residues.

The chain is built from TRBV6-1 and TRBJ2-2; D could derive from TRBD1 or TRBD2 (5 bases each). This CDR3 region has 14 residues. Per the germline V gene, CDR1 is MNHNS and CDR2 is SASEGT. Trimming pared 5 bases from V and 4 bases from J, leaving 11 bases between. As DNA, the CDR3 is TGTGCCAGCAGTTTGGGGGTGGGCACCGGGGAGCTGTTTTTT. Translating gives CASSLGVGTGELFF.

The chain is built from TRBV29-1 and TRBJ2-5; D possibly corresponds to TRBD1 (6 bases). Germline CDR1 SQVTM, CDR2 ANQGSEA. Trimming removed 3 bases from V and 1 base from J, with 21 bases in between. This CDR3 is built from 17 residues. The CDR3, as DNA: TGCAGCGTTGATAATCCGATGGTGAGACAGGCCCAAGAGACCCAGTACTTC. Its protein is CSVDNPMVRQAQETQYF.

A word on this clonotype: A clone one base away is much larger, so this may be a read error. This chain uses TRBV4-3 with TRBJ2-1, with 8 bases matching TRBD1. Germline V gives CDR1 LGHNA, CDR2 YSLEER. V trimming: 5 bases; J trimming: 5 bases; junction bases outside the gene matches: 5. This CDR3 region has 14 residues. As DNA, the CDR3 is TGCGCCAGCAGCACCTACAGGGGGGACAATGAGCAGTTCTTC. This translates into CASSTYRGDNEQFF.

This clonotype was picked up many times. This chain connects TRBV7-8 to TRBJ1-2; TRBD1 aligns across 11 bases. Germline assignment: CDR1 SGHVS and CDR2 FQNEAQ. This CDR3 region has 16 residues. The trim removed 3 bases at V and 6 bases at J, leaving 9 bases unmatched. The CDR3 bases are TGTGCCAGCAGCTTCCAGCCAGGACAGGGGGCGAATGGCTACACCTTC. Protein product: CASSFQPGQGANGYTF.

This clonotype was detected only once. This sequence joins TRBV7-9 and TRBJ2-5; D unresolved. V was clipped by 4 bases and J by 4 bases, with 7 bases between them. Germline-derived CDR1 and CDR2 are SEHNR and FQNEAQ (reference sequence). The CDR3 sequence is 12 residues long. In nucleotides, the CDR3 is TGTGCCAGCAGCTACTCCGGAGAGACCCAGTACTTC. It encodes CASSYSGETQYF.

The V and J genes are TRBV20-1 and TRBJ2-7, with D tentatively TRBD2 (5 bases). This CDR3 has 20 residues. Between the trimmed V and J ends, which lost 1 base and 0 bases, there was a span of 28 bases. The V gene's germline CDR1 is DFQATT and CDR2 SNEGSKA (reference sequence). The DNA for the CDR3 is TGCAGTGCTAGAGGGAGGCCCAGTGGGTCACCCCAATGGTCCTCCTACGAGCAGTACTTC. Amino acids: CSARGRPSGSPQWSSYEQYF.

This clonotype was seen at least ten times. The chain uses TRBV10-3 and TRBJ1-1, with 9 bases fitting TRBD1. CDR1 ENHRY and CDR2 SYGVKD come from the germline V gene. Losses at the gene ends were 3 bases for V and 1 base for J; bases not matched to a gene: 3. This CDR3 has 15 residues. CDR3 coding DNA: TGTGCCATCAGTGACGGACAGGGGCCGAACACTGAAGCTTTCTTT. This encodes CAISDGQGPNTEAFF.

This clonotype was detected only a few times. V is TRBV4-1 and J is TRBJ1-5; 9 bases map to TRBD1. V lost 0 bases to trimming and J lost 6 bases; unmatched junction nucleotides: 6. The CDR3 runs 16 residues. The germline gives CDR1 MGHRA, CDR2 YSYEKL. The CDR3 DNA is TGCGCCAGCAGCCAAGAGGCTACAGGGGGCGGTCAGCCCCAGCATTTT. Amino acid sequence: CASSQEATGGGQPQHF.

This clonotype was counted only a few times. The chain uses TRBV24-1 and TRBJ1-1, with D uncertain. The CDR3 contains 13 residues. Trimming took 4 bases from V and 0 from J, leaving 5 bases between them. The germline V gene has CDR1 KGHDR and CDR2 SFDVKD. The CDR3 spells CATSDRMNTEAFF. In DNA, the CDR3 is TGTGCCACCAGTGACAGGATGAACACTGAAGCTTTCTTT.

This clonotype was detected ten times or more. The chain recombines TRBV7-9 with TRBJ1-2; TRBD1 might be the D (5 bases). Trimming stripped 5 bases from V and 3 bases from J, with 16 bases between. Germline V gene data show CDR1 as SEHNR and CDR2 as FQNEAQ (reference sequence). This CDR3 is 15 amino acids long. The CDR3 loop reads CASSPPLWGDYGYTF. The CDR3 coding sequence is TGTGCCAGCAGCCCGCCCCTCTGGGGCGACTATGGCTACACCTTC. The full variable domain, rest sourced from reference TRBV7-9 and TRBJ1-2, is DTGVSQNPRHKITKRGQNVTFRCDPISEHNRLYWYRQTLGQGPEFLTYFQNEAQLEKSRLLSDRFSAERPKGSFSTLEIQRTEQGDSAMYLCASSPPLWGDYGYTFGSGTRLTVV.

The chain is built from TRBV15 and TRBJ1-6, with a weak D call TRBD1 (6 bases). The CDR3 covers 17 residues. Germline CDR1 reads LNHNV; CDR2 reads YYDKDF (reference sequence). Trimming took 5 bases from V and 1 from J, leaving 15 bases between them. The CDR3, as DNA: TGTGCCACCAGCGTCGATCCAGGGGCGTCCTATAATTCACCCCTCCACTTT. This gives the protein CATSVDPGASYNSPLHF. Filled out from reference TRBV15 and TRBJ1-6, the complete variable domain reads DAMVIQNPRYQVTQFGKPVTLSCSQTLNHNVMYWYQQKSSQAPKLLFHYYDKDFNNEADTPDNFQSRRPNTSFCFLDIRSPGLGDTAMYLCATSVDPGASYNSPLHFGNGTRLTVT.

This clonotype was counted only a few times. The rearrangement links TRBV9 to TRBJ1-5, with TRBD1 identical over 8 bases. This CDR3 is built from 15 residues. Unmatched junction bases numbered 5, after V lost 4 bases and J lost 2 bases. Germline CDR1 SGDLS, CDR2 YYNGEE. This CDR3 reads CASSRGQGGNQPQHF. The CDR3 coding sequence is TGTGCCAGCAGCAGAGGACAGGGTGGCAATCAGCCCCAGCATTTT.

This clonotype has more than one count but fewer than ten. This chain links TRBV6-5 with TRBJ2-1; 7 nucleotides agree with TRBD2. V lost 0 bases to trimming and J lost 7 bases; unmatched junction nucleotides: 6. Germline V lookup: CDR1 MNHEY, CDR2 SVGAGI. This CDR3 region has 15 residues. The CDR3 spells CASSYSSSGVNEQFF. CDR3 DNA sequence: TGTGCCAGCAGTTACTCCTCCAGCGGGGTTAATGAGCAGTTCTTC.

The chain has TRBV2 and TRBJ2-7; D is ambiguous. V gave up 3 bases and J gave up 3 bases, with 9 bases separating them. This CDR3 region has 13 residues. Germline values: CDR1 SNHLY, CDR2 FYNNEI. The CDR3 here is CASSEWQNYEQYF. CDR3 sequence (DNA): TGTGCCAGCAGTGAGTGGCAGAACTACGAGCAGTACTTC.

This clonotype was found many times. This chain links TRBV15 with TRBJ2-1; D may be TRBD1 (6 bases). The CDR3 has 16 amino acids. V was clipped by 2 bases and J by 6 bases, with 17 bases between them. In germline, CDR1 is LNHNV, CDR2 YYDKDF (reference sequence). The chain's CDR3 is CATSRIRDTQPNEQFF. In DNA form, the CDR3 reads TGTGCCACCAGCAGAATCCGGGACACTCAACCCAATGAGCAGTTCTTC.

This clonotype was seen more than once but under ten times. The chain is built from TRBV20-1 and TRBJ2-1; D possibly corresponds to TRBD2 (6 bases). This CDR3 region has 14 residues. CDR1 is DFQATT and CDR2 is SNEGSKA in the germline V gene (reference sequence). V lost 3 bases and J 2 bases, leaving 11 bases between the germline ends. The DNA of the CDR3 is TGCAGTGCTAGTACTAGCCCACCCTACAATGAGCAGTTCTTC. Encoded protein: CSASTSPPYNEQFF.

This clonotype was counted only a few times. V is TRBV4-1 and J is TRBJ1-5; TRBD1 matches 7 bases. The germline gives CDR1 MGHRA, CDR2 YSYEKL. V lost 0 bases, J lost 5 bases, and 7 bases stayed unmatched. The CDR3 has 16 residues. For the CDR3, the DNA is TGCGCCAGCAGCCAAGATGCACACAGGGGCCATCAGCCCCAGCATTTT. Protein: CASSQDAHRGHQPQHF.

This clonotype has a count of ten or more. V is TRBV6-5 and J is TRBJ2-5; 7 bases align to TRBD2. Germline CDR1 reads MNHEY; CDR2 reads SVGAGI. The CDR3 has 15 amino acids. V was clipped by 2 bases and J by 4 bases; unmatched bases: 7. CDR3 DNA sequence: TGTGCCAGCAGTTACCTGGCTAGCGGATTAGAGACCCAGTACTTC. This translates into CASSYLASGLETQYF.